This T cell receptor beta chain was sequenced during a study of blood T cell repertoires in COVID-19. Study background: The origin of the acute and convalescent COVID-19 samples was the United States, Italy and Spain.

The V gene end was trimmed by 3 bases and the J gene end by 2 bases; junction bases not matched to a gene: 2. This CDR3 is 15 amino acids long. CDR1 and CDR2 (germline): SGHAT, FQNNGV. This clone was seen just once. Original processing methods: Reference gene primer amplification gave estimated nucleated cell counts. The assay was immunoSEQ multiplex PCR, and TCRdb's table has in-frame clones only and misses some. From that table come the V and J calls and clone size; the DNA was used to work out D and trimming. The sample lists roughly 140,000 clones; 84% were seen once. Participant reports of clinical history set cohort assignment. A PCR-confirmed or clinician-diagnosed COVID-19 case had contacted exposed participants within 2 weeks of entry.

The chain carries TRBV11-2 and TRBJ2-7, with 12 bases identical to TRBD2. The sequence was collected from a woman aged 50 to 60 who had been exposed to COVID-19. The sample consisted of PBMCs or T cells enriched from blood (not recorded which). Here the CDR3 reads CASSFASGGAYEQYF. DNA of the CDR3: TGTGCCAGCAGCTTCGCTAGCGGGGGGGCCTACGAGCAGTACTTC.